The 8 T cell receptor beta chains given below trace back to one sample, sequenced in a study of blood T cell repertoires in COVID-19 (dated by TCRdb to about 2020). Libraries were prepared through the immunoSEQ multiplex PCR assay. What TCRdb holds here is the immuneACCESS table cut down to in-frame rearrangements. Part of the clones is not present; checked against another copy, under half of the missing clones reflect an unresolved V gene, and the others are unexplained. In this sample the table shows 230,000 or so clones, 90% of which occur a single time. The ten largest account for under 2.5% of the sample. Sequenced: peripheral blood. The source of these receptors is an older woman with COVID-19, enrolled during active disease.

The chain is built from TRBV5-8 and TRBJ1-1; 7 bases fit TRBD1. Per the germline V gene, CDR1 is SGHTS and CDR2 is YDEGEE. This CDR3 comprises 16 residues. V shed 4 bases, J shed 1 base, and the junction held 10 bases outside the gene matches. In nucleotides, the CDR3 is TGTGCCAGCAGCCCACGGACAGGTCATGGGAACACTGAAGCTTTCTTT. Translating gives CASSPRTGHGNTEAFF.

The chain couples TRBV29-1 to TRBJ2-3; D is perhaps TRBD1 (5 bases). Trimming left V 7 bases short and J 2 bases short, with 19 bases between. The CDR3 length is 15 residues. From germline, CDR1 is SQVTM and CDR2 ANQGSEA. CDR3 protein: CSAREATAITDTQYF. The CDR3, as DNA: TGCAGCGCAAGAGAGGCGACAGCCATCACAGATACGCAGTATTTT.

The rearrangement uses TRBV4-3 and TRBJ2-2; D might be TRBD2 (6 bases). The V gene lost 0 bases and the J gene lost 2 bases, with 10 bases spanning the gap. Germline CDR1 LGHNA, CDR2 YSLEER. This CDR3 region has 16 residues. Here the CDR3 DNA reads TGCGCCAGCAGCCAAGATATGGGGGGAAACACCGGGGAGCTGTTTTTT. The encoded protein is CASSQDMGGNTGELFF.

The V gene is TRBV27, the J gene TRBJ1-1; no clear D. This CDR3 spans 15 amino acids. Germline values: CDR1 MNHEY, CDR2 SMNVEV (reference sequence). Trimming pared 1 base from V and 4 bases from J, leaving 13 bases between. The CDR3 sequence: CASSLYDGRSTEAFF. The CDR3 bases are TGTGCCAGCAGTTTATATGACGGGAGGAGCACTGAAGCTTTCTTT.

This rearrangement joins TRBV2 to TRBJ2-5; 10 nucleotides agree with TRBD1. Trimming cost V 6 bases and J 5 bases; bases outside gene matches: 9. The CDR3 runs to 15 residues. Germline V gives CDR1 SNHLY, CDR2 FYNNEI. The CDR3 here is CASSLRTGGRETQYF. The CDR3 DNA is TGTGCCAGCAGCCTTAGGACAGGGGGACGGGAGACCCAGTACTTC.

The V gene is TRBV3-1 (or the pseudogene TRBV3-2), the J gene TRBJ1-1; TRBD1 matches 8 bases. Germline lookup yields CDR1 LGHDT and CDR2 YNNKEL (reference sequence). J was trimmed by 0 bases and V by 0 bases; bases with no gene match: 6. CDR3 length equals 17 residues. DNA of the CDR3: TGTGCCAGCAGCCAAGATCTGCCAGGGGGCTTGAACACTGAAGCTTTCTTT. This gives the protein CASSQDLPGGLNTEAFF.

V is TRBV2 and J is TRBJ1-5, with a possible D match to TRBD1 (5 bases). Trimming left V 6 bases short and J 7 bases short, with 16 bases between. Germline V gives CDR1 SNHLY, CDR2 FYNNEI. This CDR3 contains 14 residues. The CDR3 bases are TGTGCCAGCAGGAAGGGGCGGGGGGAACAGCCCCAGCATTTT. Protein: CASRKGRGEQPQHF.

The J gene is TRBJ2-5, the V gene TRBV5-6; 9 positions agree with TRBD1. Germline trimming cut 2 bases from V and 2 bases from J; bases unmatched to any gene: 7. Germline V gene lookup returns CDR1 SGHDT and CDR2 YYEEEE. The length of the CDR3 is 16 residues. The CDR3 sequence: CASSFATGTGQETQYF. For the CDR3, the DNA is TGTGCCAGCAGCTTTGCTACGGGGACAGGGCAAGAGACCCAGTACTTC.